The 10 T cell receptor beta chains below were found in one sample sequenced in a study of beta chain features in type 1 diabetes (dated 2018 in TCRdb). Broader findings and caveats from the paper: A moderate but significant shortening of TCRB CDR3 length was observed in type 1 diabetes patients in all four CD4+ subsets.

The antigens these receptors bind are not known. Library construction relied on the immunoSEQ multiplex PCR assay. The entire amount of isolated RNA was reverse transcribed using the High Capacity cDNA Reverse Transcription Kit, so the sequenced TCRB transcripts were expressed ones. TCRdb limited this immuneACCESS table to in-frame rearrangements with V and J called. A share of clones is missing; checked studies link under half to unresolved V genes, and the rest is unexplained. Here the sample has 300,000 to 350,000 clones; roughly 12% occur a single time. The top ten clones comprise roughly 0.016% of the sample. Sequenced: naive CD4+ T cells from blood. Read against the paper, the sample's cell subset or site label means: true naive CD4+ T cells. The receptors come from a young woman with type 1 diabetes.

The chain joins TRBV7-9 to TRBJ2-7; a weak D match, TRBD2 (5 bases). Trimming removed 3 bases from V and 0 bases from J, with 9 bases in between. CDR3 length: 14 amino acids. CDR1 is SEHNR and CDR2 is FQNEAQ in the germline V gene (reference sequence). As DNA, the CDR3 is TGTGCCAGCAGCTTGGCGGGCCGCTCCTACGAGCAGTACGTC. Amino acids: CASSLAGRSYEQYV.

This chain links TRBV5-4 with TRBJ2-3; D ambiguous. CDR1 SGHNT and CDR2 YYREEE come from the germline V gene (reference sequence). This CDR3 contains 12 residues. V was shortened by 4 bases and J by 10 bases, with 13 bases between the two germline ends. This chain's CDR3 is CASSMGPLSQYF. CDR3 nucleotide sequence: TGTGCCAGCAGCATGGGCCCGCTATCGCAGTATTTT.

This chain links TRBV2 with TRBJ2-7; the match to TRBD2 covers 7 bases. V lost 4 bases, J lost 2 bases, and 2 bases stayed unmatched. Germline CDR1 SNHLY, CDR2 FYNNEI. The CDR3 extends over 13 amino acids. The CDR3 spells CASSGGGTYEQYF. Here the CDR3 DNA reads TGTGCCAGCAGTGGGGGGGGAACCTACGAGCAGTACTTC. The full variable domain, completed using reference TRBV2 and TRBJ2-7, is EPEVTQTPSHQVTQMGQEVILRCVPISNHLYFYWYRQILGQKVEFLVSFYNNEISEKSEIFDDQFSVERPDGSNFTLKIRSTKLEDSAMYFCASSGGGTYEQYFGPGTRLTVT.

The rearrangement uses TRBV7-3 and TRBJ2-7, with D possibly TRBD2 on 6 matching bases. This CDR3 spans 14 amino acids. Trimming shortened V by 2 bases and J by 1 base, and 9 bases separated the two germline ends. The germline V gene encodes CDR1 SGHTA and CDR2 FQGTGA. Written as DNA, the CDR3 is TGTGCCAGCAGCTTAGGGGGGACTTCCTACGAGCAGTACTTC. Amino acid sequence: CASSLGGTSYEQYF.

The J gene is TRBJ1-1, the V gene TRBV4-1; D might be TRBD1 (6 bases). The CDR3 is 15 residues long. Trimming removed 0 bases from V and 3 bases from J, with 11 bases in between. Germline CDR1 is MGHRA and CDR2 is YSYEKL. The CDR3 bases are TGCGCCAGCAGCCAAGATAAGGGGGGGTACACTGAAGCTTTCTTT. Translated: CASSQDKGGYTEAFF.

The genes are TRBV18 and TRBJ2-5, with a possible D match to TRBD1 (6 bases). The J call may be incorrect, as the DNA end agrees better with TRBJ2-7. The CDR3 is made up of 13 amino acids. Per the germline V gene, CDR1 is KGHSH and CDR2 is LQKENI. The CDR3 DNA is TGTGCCAGCTCACTGCAGGGGTCCTACGAGCAGTACTTC. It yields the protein CASSLQGSYEQYF.

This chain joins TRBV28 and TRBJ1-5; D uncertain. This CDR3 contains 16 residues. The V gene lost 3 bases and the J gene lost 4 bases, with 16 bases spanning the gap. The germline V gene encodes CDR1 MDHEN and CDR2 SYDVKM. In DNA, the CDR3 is TGTGCCAGCAGTTTTTCGGGGTTTACGGGAAATCAGCCCCAGCATTTT. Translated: CASSFSGFTGNQPQHF.

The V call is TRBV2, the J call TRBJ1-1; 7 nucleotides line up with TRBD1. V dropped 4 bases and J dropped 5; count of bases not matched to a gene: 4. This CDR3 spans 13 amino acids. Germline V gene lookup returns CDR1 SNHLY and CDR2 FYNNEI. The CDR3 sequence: CASSGDSGTEAFF. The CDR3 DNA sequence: TGTGCCAGCAGTGGGGACAGCGGAACTGAAGCTTTCTTT.

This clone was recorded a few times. The CDR3 DNA is TGTGCCAGCAGCTTAAGATCCGGGATAGTATCCTACAATGAGCAGTTCTTC. This encodes CASSLRSGIVSYNEQFF. This chain joins TRBV7-2 and TRBJ2-1; maybe TRBD2 (5 bases). Germline assignment: CDR1 SGHTA and CDR2 FQGNSA. Trimming cost V 2 bases and J 1 base, with 15 bases left between them. The length of the CDR3 is 17 residues.

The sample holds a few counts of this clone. The CDR3 sequence: CASSLAGGSYEQYF. CDR3 sequence (DNA): TGTGCCAGCAGCCTAGCGGGAGGTTCCTACGAGCAGTACTTC. This rearrangement joins TRBV5-6 to TRBJ2-7; 11 bases align to TRBD2. CDR3 length equals 14 residues. Germline V CDR1 and CDR2: SGHDT, YYEEEE. J gave up 1 base and V 4 bases, and 1 base lay outside the gene matches.